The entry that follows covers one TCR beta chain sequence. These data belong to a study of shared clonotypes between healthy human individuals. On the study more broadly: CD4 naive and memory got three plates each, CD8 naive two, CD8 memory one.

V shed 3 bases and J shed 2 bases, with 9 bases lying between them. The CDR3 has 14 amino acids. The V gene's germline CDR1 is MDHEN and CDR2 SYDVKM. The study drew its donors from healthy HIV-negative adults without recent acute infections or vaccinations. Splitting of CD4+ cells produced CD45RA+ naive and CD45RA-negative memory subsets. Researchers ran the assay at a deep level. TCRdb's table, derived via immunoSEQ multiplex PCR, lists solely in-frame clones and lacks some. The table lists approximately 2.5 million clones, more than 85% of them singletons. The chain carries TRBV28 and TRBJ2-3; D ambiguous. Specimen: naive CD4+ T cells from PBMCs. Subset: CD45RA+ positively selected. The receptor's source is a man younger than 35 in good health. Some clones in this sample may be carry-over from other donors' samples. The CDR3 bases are TGTGCCAGCAGTTTCCGACACCACACAGATACGCAGTATTTT. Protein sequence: CASSFRHHTDTQYF.